Listed below are T cell receptor beta chains from one sample, sequenced in a study. TCRdb fed the 5' RACE reads into MiXCR, producing one record per CDR3 protein. The sample has under 45,000 distinct CDR3 sequences; around 20% are singletons. Source material: Tregs sorted from blood. Receptor source: a female donor with breast cancer. The CDR3 runs from the conserved cysteine through the conserved F or W. The order of the fields is D gene, clone size, V gene, J gene, CDR3 protein, CDR3 DNA. D genes are given only for firm matches. Only part of the rows carry a size: once, few, many, or a class if the clone is expanded.

>-|few|TRBV7-8|TRBJ2-1
CASSLGRITYNEQFF
TGTGCCAGCAGCCTTGGGAGGATTACCTACAATGAGCAGTTCTTC
>-|-|TRBV28|TRBJ1-5
CASSSPGGVGQPQHF
TGTGCCAGCAGCTCCCCGGGGGGGGTAGGCCAGCCCCAGCATTTT
>-|many|TRBV29-1|TRBJ1-1
CSVEGSLNEYEAFF
TGCAGCGTTGAAGGTTCCCTAAACGAGTATGAAGCTTTCTTT
>-|many|TRBV6-1|TRBJ1-1
CASSEEGGFNTEAFF
TGTGCCAGCAGTGAAGAGGGGGGGTTCAACACTGAAGCTTTCTTT
>-|once|TRBV7-9|TRBJ2-7
CAGSLVGPYEQYF
TGTGCCGGCAGCTTAGTGGGGCCCTACGAGCAGTACTTC
>-|many|TRBV7-2|TRBJ1-6
CASSPRQNSPLHF
TGTGCCAGCAGCCCAAGACAGAATTCACCCCTCCACTTT
>TRBD2|many|TRBV20-1|TRBJ2-7
CSALLAGAKTYEQYF
TGCAGTGCTCTATTAGCGGGAGCTAAAACCTACGAGCAGTACTTC
>-|-|TRBV12-3/TRBV12-4|TRBJ1-2
CASSFGRSYGYTF
TGTGCCAGCAGTTTCGGGAGGTCCTATGGCTACACCTTC
>TRBD1|-|TRBV4-1|TRBJ1-2
CASSQVPVGQAYGYTF
TGCGCCAGCAGCCAAGTCCCTGTGGGACAGGCTTATGGCTACACCTTC
>TRBD1|-|TRBV4-1|TRBJ1-3
CASSRTGVEIRMSGNTIYF
TGCGCCAGCAGCCGCACAGGGGTTGAAATTCGTATGTCTGGAAACACCATATATTTT
>-|few|TRBV12-3/TRBV12-4|TRBJ2-1
CASSPGQAYNEQFF
TGTGCCAGCAGTCCCGGGCAGGCCTACAATGAGCAGTTCTTC
>-|-|TRBV12-3/TRBV12-4|TRBJ1-1
CASSLDHMNTEAFF
TGTGCCAGCAGTTTAGACCATATGAACACTGAAGCTTTCTTT
>-|-|TRBV13|TRBJ2-1
CASSEISVSNEQFF
TGTGCCAGCAGCGAAATCTCTGTGAGCAATGAGCAGTTCTTC
>-|few|TRBV5-1|TRBJ2-6
CASSPDSHSGANVLTF
TGCGCCAGCAGCCCGGACAGCCACTCTGGGGCCAACGTCCTGACTTTC
>TRBD1|-|TRBV20-1|TRBJ2-7
CSARALTGSYEQYF
TGCAGTGCTAGAGCCCTGACAGGGTCCTACGAGCAGTACTTC
>TRBD1|-|TRBV12-3/TRBV12-4|TRBJ1-2
CASSSTGQGLYGYTF
TGTGCCAGCAGCTCGACTGGACAGGGCCTCTATGGCTACACCTTC
>-|many|TRBV12-3/TRBV12-4|TRBJ1-1
CASSFNEGTEAFF
TGTGCCAGCAGTTTTAACGAGGGCACTGAAGCTTTCTTT
>-|many|TRBV5-8|TRBJ1-2
CASSSVGYGYTF
TGTGCCAGCAGCTCCGTAGGGTATGGCTACACCTTC
>TRBD2|few|TRBV12-3/TRBV12-4|TRBJ2-3
CASSLESGRDTQYF
TGTGCCAGCAGTTTAGAAAGCGGGAGGGATACGCAGTATTTT
>-|many|TRBV3-1|TRBJ2-4
CASSLGTFEAKNIQYF
TGTGCCAGCAGCCTCGGTACGTTCGAAGCCAAAAACATTCAGTACTTC
>TRBD1|many|TRBV20-1|TRBJ2-7
CSATKTGAYEQYF
TGCAGTGCTACAAAAACAGGGGCCTACGAGCAGTACTTC
>-|-|TRBV4-3|TRBJ2-1
CASSQDREWYNEQFF
TGCGCCAGCAGCCAAGATCGTGAGTGGTACAATGAGCAGTTCTTC
>-|-|TRBV25-1|TRBJ2-7
CATAHGQGNEQYF
TGTGCCACCGCTCATGGGCAGGGCAACGAGCAGTACTTC
>-|few|TRBV10-3|TRBJ2-5
CAISEGGQNQETQYF
TGTGCCATCAGTGAAGGAGGGCAGAACCAAGAGACCCAGTACTTC
>-|-|TRBV27|TRBJ2-2
CASSLGEGTGELFF
TGTGCCAGCAGTCTAGGGGAAGGCACCGGGGAGCTGTTTTTT
>-|many|TRBV29-1|TRBJ1-1
CSVDSGLNTEAFF
TGCAGCGTTGATTCCGGTTTGAACACTGAAGCTTTCTTT
>-|-|TRBV5-4|TRBJ2-1
CASSLTGFEQFF
TGTGCCAGCAGCTTAACAGGGTTTGAGCAGTTCTTC
>TRBD1|-|TRBV7-9|TRBJ2-5
CASNANRGPETQYF
TGTGCCAGCAACGCTAACAGGGGGCCGGAGACCCAGTACTTC
>TRBD1|-|TRBV25-1|TRBJ1-4
CASSRGQGYEKLFF
TGTGCCAGCAGCCGTGGACAGGGATATGAAAAACTGTTTTTT
>TRBD1|-|TRBV27|TRBJ1-1
CASSHTPTTGDGTEAFF
TGTGCCAGCAGTCATACCCCCACTACAGGGGATGGGACTGAAGCTTTCTTT
>TRBD1|-|TRBV7-3|TRBJ2-3
CASRPTGDGTDTQYF
TGTGCCAGCCGCCCGACAGGGGATGGCACAGATACGCAGTATTTT
>TRBD1|-|TRBV7-9|TRBJ2-7
CASSHPTGSIEQYF
TGTGCCAGCAGCCACCCGACAGGGTCCATCGAGCAGTACTTC
>-|-|TRBV6-1|TRBJ2-1
CASNDRLFNTINEQFF
TGTGCCAGCAATGACAGACTCTTTAATACTATCAATGAGCAGTTCTTC
>-|many|TRBV4-1|TRBJ2-7
CASSQAVGSSYEQYF
TGCGCCAGCAGCCAAGCGGTGGGAAGCTCCTACGAGCAGTACTTC
>-|few|TRBV14|TRBJ2-7
CASSQDQDSYEQYF
TGTGCCAGCAGCCAAGATCAGGACTCCTACGAGCAGTACTTC
>-|-|TRBV7-2|TRBJ2-7
CASSLDSAGSYEQYF
TGTGCCAGCAGCTTAGACAGCGCAGGGAGCTACGAGCAGTACTTC
>-|many|TRBV12-3/TRBV12-4|TRBJ2-2
CASSFGANGELFF
TGTGCCAGCAGTTTTGGGGCGAACGGGGAGCTGTTTTTT
>TRBD1|many|TRBV27|TRBJ1-2
CASSLSGTGGFRGYTF
TGTGCCAGCAGTCTCTCCGGGACAGGGGGATTTAGGGGCTACACCTTC
>-|few|TRBV7-3|TRBJ1-3
CASGNSGNTIYF
TGTGCCAGCGGGAACTCTGGAAACACCATATATTTT
>-|-|TRBV28|TRBJ2-3
CASKGWGTSTDTQYF
TGTGCCAGCAAAGGGTGGGGGACTAGCACAGATACGCAGTATTTT
>TRBD2|once|TRBV4-2|TRBJ2-3
CASSQEGRREATDTQYF
TGTGCCAGCAGCCAAGAGGGCAGGCGGGAGGCCACAGATACGCAGTATTTT
>TRBD2|-|TRBV4-2|TRBJ2-1
CASSPLAGLGSEQFF
TGCGCCAGCAGCCCACTAGCGGGACTAGGTTCTGAGCAGTTCTTC
>-|few|TRBV5-1|TRBJ2-3
CASSAIANPRADTQYF
TGCGCCAGCAGCGCGATAGCGAACCCCCGTGCAGATACGCAGTATTTT
>-|-|TRBV7-9|TRBJ1-5
CASSSGHSGYNQPQHF
TGTGCCAGCAGCTCGGGACATTCGGGGTACAATCAGCCCCAGCATTTT
>-|many|TRBV6-1|TRBJ1-6
CASSENSLYNSPLHF
TGTGCCAGCAGTGAAAACAGTTTGTATAATTCACCCCTCCACTTT
>-|many|TRBV5-1|TRBJ2-5
CASSLFPQETQYF
TGCGCCAGCAGCTTGTTCCCTCAAGAGACCCAGTACTTC
>-|few|TRBV4-2|TRBJ2-3
CASSQSPRLDLTDTQYF
TGTGCCAGCAGCCAATCCCCAAGACTAGACCTCACAGATACGCAGTATTTT
>TRBD1|few|TRBV2|TRBJ1-4
CASSRTGANEKLFF
TGTGCCAGCAGTAGGACAGGGGCTAATGAAAAACTGTTTTTT
>-|-|TRBV7-9|TRBJ1-2
CASSSAVDGYTF
TGTGCCAGCAGCTCGGCGGTGGATGGCTACACCTTC
>-|many|TRBV12-3/TRBV12-4|TRBJ2-2
CASQGYTGELFF
TGTGCCAGTCAAGGTTACACCGGGGAGCTGTTTTTT
>-|many|TRBV2|TRBJ2-2
CASITATNTGELFF
TGTGCCAGCATTACGGCCACGAACACCGGGGAGCTGTTTTTT
>TRBD2|many|TRBV6-5|TRBJ2-1
CASSYRAGGFDEQFF
TGTGCCAGCAGTTACAGGGCGGGAGGGTTCGATGAGCAGTTCTTC
>-|many|TRBV20-1|TRBJ1-1
CSASLGGTEAFF
TGCAGTGCTAGCCTCGGGGGAACTGAAGCTTTCTTT
>-|few|TRBV3-1|TRBJ2-1
CASSQRGDEQFF
TGTGCCAGCAGCCAACGTGGTGATGAGCAGTTCTTC
>-|-|TRBV20-1|TRBJ1-1
CSARVPGRNTEAFF
TGCAGTGCTAGAGTCCCAGGAAGGAACACTGAAGCTTTCTTT
>-|-|TRBV7-9|TRBJ1-1
CASSLDRRQDEAFF
TGTGCCAGCAGCTTAGACAGGAGACAGGACGAAGCTTTCTTT
>-|many|TRBV5-4|TRBJ1-4
CASSLGQNNEKLFF
TGTGCCAGCAGCTTGGGACAGAATAATGAAAAACTGTTTTTT